This TCR beta chain was captured in a study of cytomegalovirus exposure and HLA in healthy donors. Study in general: In terms of ancestry, the Caucasian-associated cluster contained more than 65% of the approximately 400 genotyped donors.

Remarks on this clone: Its specificity is unknown.

General study findings and limits: Several of the most significant clusters appeared linked to common viral pathogens, based on a later analysis.

The V segment lost 0 bases and the J segment 4 bases; nucleotides outside the gene matches: 2. This CDR3 has 14 residues. Germline lookup yields CDR1 SGHRS and CDR2 YFSETQ. The PCR contained 60 Vbeta and 13 Jbeta primers. Data came from immunoSEQ multiplex PCR; TCRdb stores just in-frame clones and leaves some out. The sample shows 140,000 to 150,000 clones, approximately 57% of them seen only once. The origin of this receptor is a male donor in good health and CMV-seronegative. The V and J genes are TRBV5-1 and TRBJ2-5; 8 bases map to TRBD1. The material sequenced was PBMCs. The CDR3 coding sequence is TGCGCCAGCAGCTTGGAAGGACAGGGAGAGACCCAGTACTTC. It codes for CASSLEGQGETQYF.